The next 23 T cell receptor beta chains were all read from a single sample in a study of cytomegalovirus exposure and HLA in healthy donors. PCR involved 60 Vbeta and 13 Jbeta primers. Here immunoSEQ multiplex PCR was the method, and the copy in TCRdb shows in-frame clones only, minus some. Altogether 200,000 or so clones are present, approximately 80% being singletons, with the ten largest covering around 3%. Sequenced input: PBMCs. The source is a young man in good health and CMV-seronegative.

This clone was picked up a small number of times. The chain is built from TRBV11-2 and TRBJ2-7; 7 bases align to TRBD1. Trimming removed 4 bases from V and 1 base from J; junction bases left unmatched: 10. The CDR3 totals 16 residues. The V gene's germline CDR1 is SGHAT and CDR2 FQNNGV. DNA of the CDR3: TGTGCCAGCAGCTCCGGAAAGACAGGGTTTTCCTACGAGCAGTACTTC. Translating gives CASSSGKTGFSYEQYF.

This clone was counted only a few times. The CDR3, as DNA: TGTGCCAGCAGCCGATTAGGAGCGGGTAGAGAGCAGTACTTC. Translated, it gives CASSRLGAGREQYF. This chain links TRBV13 with TRBJ2-7; maybe TRBD2 (6 bases). Germline V gene lookup returns CDR1 PRHDT and CDR2 FYEKMQ (reference sequence). This CDR3 region has 14 residues. Trimming took off 5 bases at V and 7 bases at J, with 18 bases between the two ends. The full variable domain, with the rest looked up from reference TRBV13 and TRBJ2-7, is AAGVIQSPRHLIKEKRETATLKCYPIPRHDTVYWYQQGPGQDPQFLISFYEKMQSDKGSIPDRFSAQQFSDYHSELNMSSLELGDSALYFCASSRLGAGREQYFGPGTRLTVT.

V gene TRBV5-1 combines with J gene TRBJ2-5; tentative D call: TRBD2 (5 bases). The V gene lost 0 bases and the J gene lost 2 bases, with 8 bases spanning the gap. CDR1 is SGHRS, CDR2 YFSETQ, per germline. This CDR3 region has 14 residues. For the CDR3, the DNA is TGCGCCAGCAGCTTGGTACAGCGGCAAGAGACCCAGTACTTC. It yields the protein CASSLVQRQETQYF.

This chain links TRBV9 with TRBJ2-2; 11 positions match TRBD2. This CDR3 contains 15 residues. Germline V lookup: CDR1 SGDLS, CDR2 YYNGEE. Germline trimming cut 0 bases from V and 6 bases from J; bases unmatched to any gene: 1. In DNA form, the CDR3 reads TGTGCCAGCAGCGTAGGACTAGCGGGGCCCGGGGAGCTGTTTTTT. Protein sequence: CASSVGLAGPGELFF. The full variable domain, completed using reference TRBV9 and TRBJ2-2, is DSGVTQTPKHLITATGQRVTLRCSPRSGDLSVYWYQQSLDQGLQFLIQYYNGEERAKGNILERFSAQQFPDLHSELNLSSLELGDSALYFCASSVGLAGPGELFFGEGSRLTVL.

The V and J genes are TRBV7-9 and TRBJ2-5, with 8 bases lining up with TRBD2. The CDR3 is 15 amino acids. V lost 3 bases to trimming and J lost 4 bases; unmatched junction nucleotides: 7. Germline V gene lookup returns CDR1 SEHNR and CDR2 FQNEAQ (reference sequence). Here the CDR3 reads CASSFLAGGRETQYF. The CDR3 DNA reads as TGTGCCAGCAGCTTCTTGGCGGGGGGTAGAGAGACCCAGTACTTC.

This chain uses TRBV5-1 with TRBJ2-7; D is undetermined. Germline-derived CDR1 and CDR2 are SGHRS and YFSETQ. Trimming shortened V by 4 bases and J by 3 bases, and 5 bases separated the two germline ends. This CDR3 region has 11 residues. CDR3 DNA: TGCGCCAGCAGCCGTTTCTACGAGCAGTACTTC. Translating it yields CASSRFYEQYF.

The chain uses TRBV28 and TRBJ2-7; 8 bases line up with TRBD1. The CDR3 is 14 amino acids. The germline gives CDR1 MDHEN, CDR2 SYDVKM. V lost 5 bases to trimming and J lost 0 bases; unmatched junction nucleotides: 3. This CDR3 is CASSPDRVSYEQYF. The CDR3 region has the DNA TGTGCCAGCAGTCCGGACAGGGTCTCCTACGAGCAGTACTTC.

The genes are TRBV19 and TRBJ2-3, with D maybe TRBD1 (6 bases). Trimming left V 2 bases short and J 1 base short, with 7 bases between. The CDR3 extends over 14 amino acids. The V gene's germline CDR1 is LNHDA and CDR2 SQIVND (reference sequence). The CDR3 region is CASSIRQGTDTQYF. DNA for the CDR3: TGTGCCAGTAGTATACGACAGGGCACAGATACGCAGTATTTT.

The chain links TRBV28 to TRBJ2-4, with 9 bases lining up with TRBD1. CDR3 size: 19 residues. The germline CDR1 and CDR2 sequences are MDHEN and SYDVKM. The V segment lost 4 bases and the J segment 0 bases; nucleotides outside the gene matches: 13. CDR3 protein: CASSSSRDRVPRAKNIQYF. The CDR3, as DNA: TGTGCCAGCAGTTCGTCCCGGGACAGGGTTCCTCGAGCCAAAAACATTCAGTACTTC.

The genes are TRBV27 and TRBJ2-2, with no clear D. The length of the CDR3 is 11 residues. Germline V gene data show CDR1 as MNHEY and CDR2 as SMNVEV (reference sequence). With 7 bases removed from V and 3 bases from J, the gap between germline ends came to 3 bases. CDR3 sequence: CASTDTGELFF. CDR3 sequence (DNA): TGTGCCAGCACAGACACCGGGGAGCTGTTTTTT.

The V call is TRBV6-4, the J call TRBJ2-1, with 8 bases that match TRBD2. This CDR3 has 14 amino acids. CDR1 and CDR2 from the germline V gene are MRHNA and SNTAGT. V dropped 2 bases and J dropped 5; count of bases not matched to a gene: 2. CDR3 nucleotides: TGTGCCAGCAGTGACAGCGGGGGAAACAATGAGCAGTTCTTC. It is translated as CASSDSGGNNEQFF.

The rearrangement joins TRBV6-5 to TRBJ2-2, with D hard to call. This CDR3 region has 13 residues. CDR1 is MNHEY and CDR2 is SVGAGI in the germline V gene. With 6 bases removed from V and 2 bases from J, the gap between germline ends came to 7 bases. CDR3: CASRRSNTGELFF. DNA of the CDR3: TGTGCCAGCAGGCGGTCTAACACCGGGGAGCTGTTTTTT.

The chain uses TRBV5-5 and TRBJ2-7; TRBD2 agrees at 7 bases. CDR3 length equals 14 residues. Unmatched junction bases numbered 6, after V lost 4 bases and J lost 2 bases. Per germline, CDR1 SGHKS and CDR2 YYEKEE (reference sequence). CDR3: CASSRRDYAYEQYF. The CDR3 coding sequence is TGTGCCAGCAGCCGCCGGGACTATGCCTACGAGCAGTACTTC.

The rearrangement uses TRBV16 and TRBJ2-5, with TRBD2 matching over 9 bases. Germline V gene data show CDR1 as KGHSY and CDR2 as FQNENV. With V trimmed by 4 bases and J by 3 bases, 0 bases remained unmatched. The CDR3 consists of 13 residues. CDR3: CASSPSGEETQYF. CDR3 DNA sequence: TGTGCCAGCAGCCCTAGCGGGGAAGAGACCCAGTACTTC.

This clone showed up just once. The gene calls are TRBV6-5 and TRBJ2-7; 7 bases match TRBD1. The CDR3 consists of 15 residues. Germline CDR1 and CDR2: MNHEY and SVGAGI. V lost 5 bases and J lost 0; bases outside the gene matches: 7. CDR3 residues: CASSRDGTASYEQYF. In DNA form, the CDR3 reads TGTGCCAGCAGTCGGGACGGGACAGCCTCCTACGAGCAGTACTTC.

The chain has TRBV6-5 and TRBJ1-4; 7 bases are a match to TRBD1. The length of the CDR3 is 16 residues. V lost 0 bases and J lost 10; bases outside the gene matches: 11. Germline V gene lookup returns CDR1 MNHEY and CDR2 SVGAGI. The DNA for the CDR3 is TGTGCCAGCAGTTACTCAGGGGGCAGGGTATCCCGAAAACTGTTTTTT. This gives the protein CASSYSGGRVSRKLFF.

J is TRBJ2-5 and V is TRBV27; possible D gene TRBD2, 5 bases. Gene TRBJ2-7 matches the end of the DNA better, so the J call may be wrong. The germline gives CDR1 MNHEY, CDR2 SMNVEV (reference sequence). This CDR3 is built from 15 residues. DNA of the CDR3: TGTGCCAGCAGTTCCCTAAGAGACGGGAACTACGAGCAGTACTTC. This encodes CASSSLRDGNYEQYF.

This clone appeared a few times. The V gene is TRBV7-3, the J gene TRBJ2-3, with TRBD2 identical over 12 bases. CDR3 size: 16 residues. Germline V gene sequence: CDR1 SGHTA, CDR2 FQGTGA. Trimming removed 5 bases from V and 4 bases from J; junction bases left unmatched: 7. The CDR3 DNA sequence: TGTGCCAGCAGCCCGACTAGCGGGGGTGGGTCAGATACGCAGTATTTT. This sequence encodes CASSPTSGGGSDTQYF.

This clone was observed a few times. The V call is TRBV9, the J call TRBJ1-1; 9 bases are a match to TRBD1. Germline CDR1 is SGDLS and CDR2 is YYNGEE. The CDR3 is made up of 14 amino acids. Unmatched junction bases numbered 8, after V lost 4 bases and J lost 7 bases. The CDR3 reads CASSPRQGGVEAFF. For the CDR3, the DNA is TGTGCCAGCAGCCCAAGACAGGGGGGTGTTGAAGCTTTCTTT.

The chain is built from TRBV18 and TRBJ1-4; D ambiguous. Trimming removed 3 bases from V and 10 bases from J, with 12 bases in between. The CDR3 runs to 13 residues. The germline gives CDR1 KGHSH, CDR2 LQKENI. The CDR3 region has the DNA TGTGCCAGCTCACCGACGCCCTCGGGAAAACTGTTTTTT. It codes for CASSPTPSGKLFF.

The chain carries TRBV2 and TRBJ2-5; possibly TRBD2 for D (7 bases). V lost 3 bases, J lost 3 bases, and 11 bases lay in between. The germline gives CDR1 SNHLY, CDR2 FYNNEI. CDR3 length equals 14 residues. The CDR3 nucleotides read TGTGCCAGCAGTGAGGGGGGGGCCAAAGAGACCCAGTACTTC. It specifies CASSEGGAKETQYF.

The chain carries TRBV6-5 and TRBJ1-4; 7 bases align to TRBD1. Germline CDR1 reads MNHEY; CDR2 reads SVGAGI. The V gene end was trimmed by 1 base and the J gene end by 8 bases; junction bases not matched to a gene: 10. The CDR3 has 16 amino acids. In DNA form, the CDR3 reads TGTGCCAGCAGTTACTTAATACAGGGGTTTAGGGAAAAACTGTTTTTT. Its translation is CASSYLIQGFREKLFF.

The chain links TRBV27 to TRBJ2-5; D is perhaps TRBD1 (7 bases). Germline assignment: CDR1 MNHEY and CDR2 SMNVEV (reference sequence). The CDR3 covers 14 residues. With 2 bases removed from V and 7 bases from J, the gap between germline ends came to 14 bases. The DNA of the CDR3 is TGTGCCAGCAGTTTACCACAGGGGAGGAGGACCCAGTACTTC. Its translation: CASSLPQGRRTQYF.